This T cell receptor beta chain derives from a study of Ad26.COV2.S vaccination and SARS-CoV-2 variants. Only in-frame clones appear in the TCRdb table, and some are missing; sequencing was by immunoSEQ multiplex PCR. The data contain 180,000 or so clones, around 90% of them singletons. General study points: Placebo recipients trailed vaccine recipients in spike-specific TCR breadth. People who got the vaccine or the placebo had similar non-spike TCR breadth. Measurements of TCR breadth and depth may have given underestimates of the total T cell responses.

Of note for this clone: Its antigen is as yet unknown.

Per the germline V gene, CDR1 is SGHAT and CDR2 is FQNNGV. V lost 2 bases and J 3 bases, leaving 5 bases between the germline ends. The CDR3 contains 14 residues. This rearrangement joins TRBV11-2 to TRBJ2-6; TRBD1 might be the D (5 bases). This receptor was identified in a human donor who had recovered from COVID-19. This material consisted of peripheral blood, taken after recovery from COVID-19. CDR3 coding DNA: TGTGCCAGCAGCTTACAGGGTGGGGCCAACGTCCTGACTTTC. This encodes CASSLQGGANVLTF.